Listed here is a single T cell receptor (beta chain). The antigen is undetermined. The V segment lost 3 bases and the J segment 0 bases; nucleotides outside the gene matches: 5. The CDR3 spans 17 residues. From germline, CDR1 is SEHNR and CDR2 FQNEAQ (reference sequence). The data were obtained in a study of T cell clonotyping in hematopoietic cell transplantation. Points from the study as a whole: At the given depth, recipient repertoires were over 97% de novo clonotypes. Broader posttransplant TCR repertoire diversity was predicted by graft donor and pretransplant recipient Inverse Simpson Index values. Cells were unsorted, so CD4 and CD8 contributions were not separated. After transplant, recipient diversity fell while pathologically expanded clonotypes grew through day 180.

Sequenced by immunoSEQ multiplex PCR; TCRdb stores in-frame clones only, minus some. The sample has approximately 70,000 clones, approximately 94% seen once. The sample taken for sequencing was peripheral blood mononuclear cells. This TCR derives from a man aged 50-60 years in good health. Some clones in this sample may be carry-over from other donors' samples. The chain uses TRBV7-9 and TRBJ2-6, with 7 bases lining up with TRBD2. The CDR3 region is CASSFGRGNSGANVLTF. In DNA, the CDR3 is TGTGCCAGCAGCTTCGGGCGGGGGAACTCTGGGGCCAACGTCCTGACTTTC.